These T cell receptor beta chains were read from a single sample in a study of T cells in Graves' hyperthyroidism and ophthalmopathy. TCRdb itself ran the multiplex PCR reads through MiXCR, one entry per CDR3 protein. The data hold roughly 740,000 distinct CDR3 sequences, with less than 20% observed a single time. The sample taken for sequencing was blood. The receptors come from a man between 18 and 29 years old with Graves' hyperthyroidism. Both conserved end residues are part of each CDR3. The D gene is left open where the match is weak. The size entry is marked missing in some rows and otherwise reads once, few, many or a size class.

d_call	clone_size	v_call	j_call	cdr3_aa	cdr3_nt
TRBD2	NA	TRBV15	TRBJ2-2	CATSREGLAGVGELFF	TGTGCCACCAGCAGGGAAGGACTAGCGGGAGTCGGGGAGCTGTTTTTT
NA	many	TRBV6-2/TRBV6-3	TRBJ1-5	CASSYSHGNQPQHF	TGTGCCAGCAGTTACTCGCACGGCAATCAGCCCCAGCATTTT
TRBD1	NA	TRBV5-4	TRBJ2-7	CASSPPFRTGFSYEQYF	TGTGCCAGCAGCCCACCCTTCCGGACAGGCTTCTCCTACGAGCAGTACTTC
TRBD2	few	TRBV5-1	TRBJ2-1	CASSGGGLADTYNEQFF	TGCGCCAGCAGCGGGGGGGGACTAGCGGATACCTACAATGAGCAGTTCTTC
NA	many	TRBV28	TRBJ1-5	CASSTDRYNQPQHF	TGTGCCAGCAGTACCGACAGGTACAATCAGCCCCAGCATTTT
NA	NA	TRBV20-1	TRBJ1-2	CSARPRGDYGYTF	TGCAGTGCTAGACCCCGGGGGGATTATGGCTACACCTTC
NA	few	TRBV20-1	TRBJ2-1	CSARLVGNEQFF	TGCAGTGCAAGACTAGTGGGTAATGAGCAGTTCTTC
NA	many	TRBV28	TRBJ1-3	CASSAENAGNTIYF	TGTGCCAGCAGTGCAGAGAACGCTGGAAACACCATATATTTT
NA	many	TRBV2	TRBJ1-6	CASSEGTRGSPLHF	TGTGCCAGCAGTGAGGGGACCAGAGGGTCACCCCTCCACTTT
TRBD2	once	TRBV3-1	TRBJ2-7	CASSHKAGGPGEQYF	TGTGCCAGCAGCCATAAAGCGGGAGGGCCAGGGGAGCAGTACTTC
NA	few	TRBV18	TRBJ1-1	CASSLLSGAPNTEAFF	TGTGCCAGCTCACTTTTGTCGGGAGCCCCGAACACTGAAGCTTTCTTT
TRBD1	many	TRBV18	TRBJ2-7	CASSQTGTYEQYF	TGTGCCAGCTCTCAGACAGGGACCTACGAGCAGTACTTC
NA	many	TRBV9	TRBJ1-1	CASSVATTTEAFF	TGTGCCAGCAGCGTAGCTACAACAACTGAAGCTTTCTTT
TRBD2	few	TRBV2	TRBJ2-4	CASERDGAKNIQYF	TGTGCCAGTGAGCGGGACGGGGCCAAAAACATTCAGTACTTC
NA	many	TRBV27	TRBJ2-5	CASTPYGGQETQYF	TGTGCCAGTACACCCTATGGGGGACAAGAGACCCAGTACTTC
NA	NA	TRBV27	TRBJ2-7	CASSLYSRYEQYF	TGTGCCAGCAGTTTATATTCACGGTACGAGCAGTACTTC
TRBD2	NA	TRBV20-1	TRBJ2-1	CSARGLDTSGPAYEQFF	TGCAGTGCTAGAGGCCTGGATACTAGCGGCCCCGCCTACGAGCAGTTCTTC
NA	NA	TRBV6-2/TRBV6-3	TRBJ2-7	CASSAYSSYEQYF	TGTGCCAGCAGTGCCTACAGTTCCTACGAGCAGTACTTC
TRBD2	few	TRBV11-2	TRBJ2-1	CASSDYPGLAGGPSNEQFF	TGTGCCAGCAGCGACTACCCGGGACTAGCGGGAGGGCCTTCCAATGAGCAGTTCTTC
TRBD2	many	TRBV20-1	TRBJ2-7	CSARMTSGRAGEQYF	TGCAGTGCTAGGATGACTAGCGGGAGGGCGGGGGAGCAGTACTTC
NA	many	TRBV27	TRBJ2-7	CASSSLVATYEQYF	TGTGCCAGCAGTTCCCTGGTCGCCACCTACGAGCAGTACTTC
TRBD2	NA	TRBV6-1	TRBJ2-3	CASRREEVGTDTQYF	TGTGCCAGCAGACGGGAGGAGGTGGGCACAGATACGCAGTATTTT
NA	few	TRBV20-1	TRBJ2-3	CSARDPGADTQYF	TGCAGTGCTAGAGATCCGGGAGCAGATACGCAGTATTTT
NA	many	TRBV11-2	TRBJ2-1	CASSKGGSYNEQFF	TGTGCCAGCAGCAAGGGTGGCTCCTACAATGAGCAGTTCTTC
TRBD1	NA	TRBV10-1	TRBJ2-6	CATPQETGGTQVHNSGANVLTF	TGCGCCACCCCACAGGAGACAGGGGGCACTCAGGTCCATAATTCTGGGGCCAACGTCCTGACTTTC
NA	many	TRBV2	TRBJ2-7	CASTPQVLYEQYF	TGTGCCAGCACCCCCCAAGTGCTCTACGAGCAGTACTTC
NA	few	TRBV10-3	TRBJ2-1	CAIRLPPGRQFF	TGTGCCATCAGACTACCCCCGGGTCGGCAGTTCTTC
NA	few	TRBV7-2	TRBJ2-1	CASSLVGLATYNEQFF	TGTGCCAGCAGCTTAGTTGGTCTAGCGACCTACAATGAGCAGTTCTTC
NA	few	TRBV4-1	TRBJ2-1	CASSQETGVTGDEQFF	TGCGCCAGCAGCCAAGAAACGGGGGTAACGGGGGATGAGCAGTTCTTC
NA	NA	TRBV12-3/TRBV12-4	TRBJ1-1	CASSLDLTPTEAFF	TGTGCCAGCAGTTTGGACCTTACGCCCACTGAAGCTTTCTTT
NA	many	TRBV7-9	TRBJ2-7	CASSLAWSQTYEQYF	TGTGCCAGCAGCTTGGCGTGGTCACAGACCTACGAGCAGTACTTC
TRBD1	NA	TRBV6-5	TRBJ2-7	CASSYSQGAFYEQYF	TGTGCCAGCAGTTACTCGCAGGGGGCCTTCTACGAGCAGTACTTC